This is a list of T cell receptor beta chains from one sample in a study of blood T cell repertoires in COVID-19. Measured with immunoSEQ multiplex PCR; TCRdb has only the in-frame clones, and not every one. This table has 45,000 to 65,000 clones, 84% appearing once. Sequenced input: peripheral blood. The receptor source for this set is a woman aged 80 or older with acute or convalescent COVID-19. The CDR3 runs from the conserved cysteine through the conserved F or W. Clone sizes are given selectively: once, few, many, or a class where the clone is expanded.

clone_size: once
v_call: TRBV3-1/TRBV3-2
cdr3_aa: CASSRRTSGANEKLFF

clone_size: few
v_call: TRBV5-8
cdr3_aa: CASSRGTSYNSPLHF

clone_size: .
v_call: TRBV5-1
cdr3_aa: CASSFAGGASGANVLTF

clone_size: few
v_call: TRBV27
cdr3_aa: CASSFLPRDRYEQYF

clone_size: .
v_call: TRBV5-8
cdr3_aa: CASSLGQGNSPLHF

clone_size: .
v_call: TRBV7-9
cdr3_aa: CASSLSSMNNEQFF

clone_size: .
v_call: TRBV10-3
cdr3_aa: CAIAGTGIPFGYTF

clone_size: few
v_call: TRBV12-3/TRBV12-4
cdr3_aa: CASSFRNTEAFF

clone_size: .
v_call: TRBV7-7
cdr3_aa: CASSPGIDQPQHF

clone_size: .
v_call: TRBV3-1/TRBV3-2
cdr3_aa: CASSPQAYTEAFF

clone_size: .
v_call: TRBV3-1/TRBV3-2
cdr3_aa: CASSQGSGTATDTQYF

clone_size: .
v_call: TRBV12-3/TRBV12-4
cdr3_aa: CASSFERRETQYF

clone_size: .
v_call: TRBV2
cdr3_aa: CASSEFGQFYGYTF

clone_size: .
v_call: TRBV18
cdr3_aa: CASSPRTGGQETQYF

clone_size: .
v_call: TRBV6-6
cdr3_aa: CASSNWGGEAEAFF

clone_size: .
v_call: TRBV9
cdr3_aa: CASSVEERRAEAFF

clone_size: few
v_call: TRBV28
cdr3_aa: CASTTGGYGYTF

clone_size: .
v_call: TRBV19
cdr3_aa: CASSIWQRNAFF

clone_size: .
v_call: TRBV12-2
cdr3_aa: CASRLKAKISYEQYF

clone_size: .
v_call: TRBV2
cdr3_aa: CASSPQGRGNQPQHF

clone_size: .
v_call: TRBV15
cdr3_aa: CATSRPRTGAQNEQFF

clone_size: .
v_call: TRBV19
cdr3_aa: CASSPPGLAGEQFF

clone_size: .
v_call: TRBV29-1
cdr3_aa: CSVGGPTNEKLFF

clone_size: once
v_call: TRBV12-5
cdr3_aa: CASGSMGRSYEQYF

clone_size: .
v_call: TRBV5-6
cdr3_aa: CASSLAVTGTYQPQHF

clone_size: .
v_call: TRBV30
cdr3_aa: CAWRTTGGSEQYF

clone_size: few
v_call: TRBV2
cdr3_aa: CASTGTGVQPQHF

clone_size: .
v_call: TRBV2
cdr3_aa: CATGQGPYEQYF

clone_size: once
v_call: TRBV19
cdr3_aa: CASSAGTGLLETQYF

clone_size: .
v_call: TRBV11-3
cdr3_aa: CASSLDLTGTQYF

clone_size: once
v_call: TRBV24-1
cdr3_aa: CATSARDRNTIYF

clone_size: .
v_call: TRBV5-1
cdr3_aa: CASSLSTSYEQYF

clone_size: .
v_call: TRBV19
cdr3_aa: CASSITRLVDTEAFF

clone_size: few
v_call: TRBV7-3
cdr3_aa: CASSLDRGRTEAFF

clone_size: .
v_call: TRBV18
cdr3_aa: CASSPLGDVVTEAFF

clone_size: .
v_call: TRBV4-2
cdr3_aa: CASSRDPPGNSNQPQHF

clone_size: .
v_call: TRBV5-8
cdr3_aa: CASVGVQGVNQPQHF

clone_size: .
v_call: TRBV5-6
cdr3_aa: CASSLGTGSYNEQFF

clone_size: .
v_call: TRBV3-1/TRBV3-2
cdr3_aa: CASSQGGSSGYTF

clone_size: .
v_call: TRBV19
cdr3_aa: CASSKASGAAGFF

clone_size: .
v_call: TRBV6-5
cdr3_aa: CASRPATRDEKLFF

clone_size: .
v_call: TRBV5-1
cdr3_aa: CASSSQQNAEAFF

clone_size: .
v_call: TRBV6-2/TRBV6-3
cdr3_aa: CASSPGGQGVYEQYF

clone_size: .
v_call: TRBV4-2
cdr3_aa: CASSQDRGSYEQYF

clone_size: .
v_call: TRBV2
cdr3_aa: CASSRTSGTGELFF

clone_size: few
v_call: TRBV11-1
cdr3_aa: CASSLEVRGVEQYF

clone_size: .
v_call: TRBV11-2
cdr3_aa: CASSPLGAGDLSPDTQYF

clone_size: .
v_call: TRBV18
cdr3_aa: CASSPGTYEQYF

clone_size: .
v_call: TRBV5-1
cdr3_aa: CASSFAGLAGETQYF

clone_size: few
v_call: TRBV5-4
cdr3_aa: CASSTGGTGVQTMNTEAFF